Given below is one T cell receptor beta chain in context. Sequencing was performed with immunoSEQ multiplex PCR; in TCRdb, only in-frame clones are kept and a portion is missing. The sample has approximately 730,000 clones; over 75% are singletons. The sample originates from a study of shared T cell receptors in the human thymus. This sample was shared with a second study, whose subject was human thymus T cells.

The origin of this receptor is a girl in the first two years of life with a congenital heart defect. Sequencing was carried out using thymocytes.

CDR3 nucleotides: TGTGCCAGCCGAGCGGGTAGGAGTGGAAACACCATATATTTT. Translating gives CASRAGRSGNTIYF. The chain joins TRBV6-1 to TRBJ1-3; D is unclear. Deletions cut 8 bases from V and 3 bases from J, with 14 bases between. The length of the CDR3 is 14 residues. CDR1 MNHNS and CDR2 SASEGT come from the germline V gene.